These T cell receptor beta chains were read from a single sample in a study of OX40 agonist ivuxolimab in advanced cancers. Some clones are missing from TCRdb's copy, which holds only in-frame ones; the method was immunoSEQ multiplex PCR. The sample holds 50,000 to 60,000 clones, about 91% seen once. Sequences were derived from CD4+ or CD8+ T cells sorted from blood, sampled in a trial of the OX40 agonist ivuxolimab. These receptors originate from an adult with an advanced solid tumor such as melanoma, head and neck, liver or kidney cancer. The CDR3 runs from the conserved cysteine through the conserved F or W. D genes are given only for firm matches. Some rows mark clone size as missing; the rest say once, few, many or name a class of expanded clone.

clone_size j_call cdr3_length d_call v_call cdr3_aa cdr3_nt
NA TRBJ1-3 16 NA TRBV5-6 CASSLFGEVAGNTIYF TGTGCCAGCAGCTTGTTTGGGGAGGTTGCTGGAAACACCATATATTTT
NA TRBJ2-7 15 NA TRBV4-3 CASSQDGGTTNEQYF TGCGCCAGCAGCCAAGATGGCGGCACGACCAACGAGCAGTACTTC
NA TRBJ2-2 16 TRBD1 TRBV7-3 CASSAEDRVDTGELFF TGTGCCAGCAGCGCCGAGGACAGGGTCGACACCGGGGAGCTGTTTTTT
NA TRBJ2-3 11 NA TRBV2 CAGGTADTQYF TGTGCCGGGGGGACGGCAGATACGCAGTATTTT
NA TRBJ1-5 13 NA TRBV28 CASSLYGHHPQHF TGTGCCAGCAGTTTATACGGGCATCACCCCCAGCATTTT
few TRBJ2-7 12 NA TRBV7-8 CASSATGGEQYF TGTGCCAGCAGCGCGACAGGAGGAGAGCAGTACTTC
NA TRBJ2-7 14 NA TRBV5-1 CASSLWPGEDEQYF TGCGCCAGCAGCTTGTGGCCGGGAGAGGATGAGCAGTACTTC
NA TRBJ2-4 16 NA TRBV19 CASSIRVGIAKNIQYF TGTGCCAGTAGTATACGGGTCGGGATAGCCAAAAACATTCAGTACTTC
NA TRBJ2-3 14 NA TRBV7-2 CASSGTTSTDTQYF TGTGCCAGCAGTGGGACCACTAGCACAGATACGCAGTATTTT
NA TRBJ2-7 13 NA TRBV28 CAVKDRNYYEQYF TGTGCCGTAAAGGACAGAAACTACTACGAGCAGTACTTC
NA TRBJ2-2 12 TRBD2 TRBV7-9 CAPGGHTGELFF TGTGCACCGGGAGGGCACACCGGGGAGCTGTTTTTT
NA TRBJ2-1 15 TRBD2 TRBV4-2 CASSQEGLAGNEQFF TGTGCCAGCAGCCAAGAGGGGCTAGCGGGGAATGAGCAGTTCTTC
NA TRBJ2-7 12 NA TRBV5-1 CASSLDGYEQYF TGCGCCAGCAGCTTGGATGGGTACGAGCAGTACTTC
once TRBJ1-5 15 NA TRBV4-3 CASSQAAYSNQPQHF TGCGCCAGCAGCCAAGCCGCGTATAGCAATCAGCCCCAGCATTTT
NA TRBJ2-7 14 TRBD1 TRBV15 CATSTRDRGHEQYF TGTGCCACCAGCACCCGGGACAGGGGGCACGAGCAGTACTTC
NA TRBJ2-7 12 NA TRBV6-5 CASSSGGHEQYF TGTGCCAGCAGTTCCGGTGGACACGAGCAGTACTTC
NA TRBJ2-2 18 TRBD2 TRBV4-3 CASSQDRTSGSLAGELFF TGCGCCAGCAGCCAAGATCGAACTAGCGGGAGTTTAGCCGGGGAGCTGTTTTTT
NA TRBJ2-2 13 NA TRBV2 CASSETGAGELFF TGTGCCAGCAGTGAAACGGGGGCCGGGGAGCTGTTTTTT
NA TRBJ2-5 15 TRBD2 TRBV13 CASSLRTSGRETQYF TGTGCCAGCAGCTTAAGGACTAGCGGGCGTGAGACCCAGTACTTC
NA TRBJ2-1 17 TRBD2 TRBV15 CATSRGRGGTAFHEQFF TGTGCCACCAGCAGAGGGCGGGGGGGGACAGCTTTCCATGAGCAGTTCTTC
NA TRBJ2-1 13 NA TRBV7-9 CASSLILDNEQFF TGTGCCAGCAGCTTAATACTTGACAATGAGCAGTTCTTC
NA TRBJ2-1 16 NA TRBV4-3 CASSQDWTSSYNEQFF TGCGCCAGCAGCCAAGACTGGACATCTTCCTACAATGAGCAGTTCTTC
NA TRBJ2-3 13 NA TRBV9 CASSVQRSDTQYF TGTGCCAGCAGCGTCCAGCGGTCAGATACGCAGTATTTT
NA TRBJ2-5 12 NA TRBV25-1 CASSLGGGTVHF TGTGCCAGCAGTTTGGGGGGAGGGACAGTTCACTTC
NA TRBJ2-1 17 TRBD2 TRBV27 CASSHELAGGPGNEQFF TGTGCCAGCAGTCACGAACTGGCGGGAGGGCCAGGAAATGAGCAGTTCTTC
NA TRBJ2-2 13 TRBD1 TRBV19 CASRTGDYGELFF TGTGCCAGTAGGACAGGGGATTACGGGGAGCTGTTTTTT
NA TRBJ2-7 13 TRBD2 TRBV15 CATSTASGYEQYF TGTGCCACCAGCACCGCTAGCGGTTACGAGCAGTACTTC
NA TRBJ2-5 13 NA TRBV7-9 CASSFGGDETQYF TGTGCCAGCAGCTTCGGAGGGGACGAGACCCAGTACTTC